These 8 T cell receptor beta chains came from one sample sequenced in a study of radiotherapy plus CTLA-4 blockade in lung cancer (dated by TCRdb to 2016 to 2018). The library came from the immunoSEQ multiplex PCR assay. TCRdb mirrors the immuneACCESS table, restricted to in-frame sequences. Some clones are absent from its copies; in checked studies, under half trace to an unresolved V gene, and the reason for the others is unknown. A total of 80,000 to 100,000 clones appear in this sample, 85% to 90% of them only once. The ten largest make up 4.9% of the sample. Source: peripheral blood, taken from a patient treated with radiotherapy plus ipilimumab. These receptors all come from a human donor with non-small cell lung cancer that progressed on radiotherapy plus ipilimumab.

As regards this clone: Its ends do not fully match the called genes, so a read error is possible. The V gene is TRBV5-1, the J gene TRBJ2-3; TRBD2 matches 10 bases. The CDR3 contains 16 residues. Germline-derived CDR1 and CDR2 are SGHRS and YFSETQ. For the CDR3, the DNA is TGCGCCAGCAGTTTGGGACTAGCGAACGTAGCAGATACGCAGTATTTT. Residues: CASSLGLANVADTQYF. The complete variable domain, with remaining parts taken from reference TRBV5-1 and TRBJ2-3, reads KAGVTQTPRYLIKTRGQQVTLSCSPISGHRSVSWYQQTPGQGLQFLFEYFSETQRNKGNFPGRFSGRQFSNSRSEMNVSTLELGDSALYLCASSLGLANVADTQYFGPGTRLTVL.

In DNA, the CDR3 is TGTGCCAGCAGTGTTGGACCGGCAAGTAACTATGGCTACACCTTC. It codes for CASSVGPASNYGYTF. This chain joins TRBV6-1 and TRBJ1-2; D unresolved. Per the germline V gene, CDR1 is MNHNS and CDR2 is SASEGT. Trimming cost V 4 bases and J 1 base, with 13 bases left between them. The CDR3 loop spans 15 amino acids.

The chain carries TRBV7-9 and TRBJ2-1; D possibly corresponds to TRBD2 (6 bases). The germline V gene encodes CDR1 SEHNR and CDR2 FQNEAQ (reference sequence). The CDR3 contains 14 residues. The V and J ends lost 2 bases and 13 bases respectively, with 18 bases between them. The CDR3 nucleotides are TGTGCCAGCAGCTTATCCCCCTATGGCGGGAATCAGTTCTTC. The encoded protein is CASSLSPYGGNQFF. Full variable domain (outside the CDR3, taken from reference TRBV7-9 and TRBJ2-1): DTGVSQNPRHKITKRGQNVTFRCDPISEHNRLYWYRQTLGQGPEFLTYFQNEAQLEKSRLLSDRFSAERPKGSFSTLEIQRTEQGDSAMYLCASSLSPYGGNQFFGPGTRLTVL.

This clone occurred once. V and J are TRBV11-2 and TRBJ1-1; D unclear. Looked up from germline, CDR1 is SGHAT and CDR2 is FQNNGV. This CDR3 is built from 15 residues. V shed 5 bases and J shed 7 bases, with 20 bases lying between them. Here the CDR3 DNA reads TGTGCCAGCAGCCCACTAAGGGATACCTGGGGTGAAGCTTTCTTT. Protein sequence: CASSPLRDTWGEAFF.

Comment on this clone: The junction departs from germline at one end; a sequencing error may be responsible. The rearrangement joins TRBV7-9 to TRBJ2-1, with TRBD2 identical over 9 bases. The CDR3 extends over 14 amino acids. Germline V gene data show CDR1 as SEHNR and CDR2 as FQNEAQ (reference sequence). Here the CDR3 reads CASSLAGPSNEQLF. CDR3 coding DNA: TGTGCCAGCAGCCTAGCGGGACCGAGTAATGAGCAGCTCTTC.

The chain is built from TRBV5-1 and TRBJ2-5, with 11 bases lining up with TRBD2. Trimming took 0 bases from V and 0 from J; bases not matched to a gene: 13. The CDR3 spans 20 residues. Germline V gives CDR1 SGHRS, CDR2 YFSETQ. Here the CDR3 DNA reads TGCGCCAGCAGCTTGGCCGGGCTAGCGGGAGGAGCGGGGTACCAAGAGACCCAGTACTTC. As protein: CASSLAGLAGGAGYQETQYF.

The chain links TRBV29-1 to TRBJ2-7, with 7 bases identical to TRBD2. CDR1 is SQVTM, CDR2 ANQGSEA, per germline. J lost 0 bases, V lost 6 bases, and 5 bases had no gene match. The CDR3 loop spans 13 amino acids. The CDR3 DNA reads as TGCAGCGTGGCCGCTAGCGGCTCCTACGAGCAGTACTTC. Translated: CSVAASGSYEQYF.

This sequence joins TRBV9 and TRBJ2-5, with 7 bases matching TRBD2. J gave up 5 bases and V 1 base, and 5 bases lay outside the gene matches. The CDR3 is 14 amino acids. Germline-derived CDR1 and CDR2 are SGDLS and YYNGEE. The CDR3 region has the DNA TGTGCCAGCAGCGTAAGCGGGGTGGGGGAGACCCAGTACTTC. As protein: CASSVSGVGETQYF.